These T cell receptor beta chains were read from a single sample in a study of PD-1 blockade in classical Hodgkin lymphoma. Produced via immunoSEQ multiplex PCR; TCRdb's table is partial and in-frame only. The data contain over 30,000 clones, about nine tenths of them singletons. The source was CD4+ T cells from blood, collected at baseline. These receptors all stem from a human donor with classical Hodgkin lymphoma. The CDR3 runs from the conserved cysteine through the conserved F or W. The D gene is left open where the match is weak. The size of a clone is reported for some rows only, either as once, few or many, or as a class for expanded clones.

CDR3nt: TGCGCCAGCCGGTATCTGGGGGCCCGGCGAGAAGCTTTCTTT
CDR3aa: CASRYLGARREAFF
abundance: once
j_gene: TRBJ1-1
v_gene: TRBV4-1
d_gene: -

CDR3nt: TGTGCCAGTAGCCTCCTTTTTAGCTACTATCGTGCTGGGGCCAACGTCCTGACTTTC
CDR3aa: CASSLLFSYYRAGANVLTF
abundance: -
j_gene: TRBJ2-6
v_gene: TRBV19
d_gene: -

CDR3nt: TGTGCCAGCAGCTTTGGACAGTTATCTAACTATGGCTACACCTTC
CDR3aa: CASSFGQLSNYGYTF
abundance: few
j_gene: TRBJ1-2
v_gene: TRBV5-6
d_gene: -

CDR3nt: TGTGCCAGCAGTGAATGGGGACAGGCGGAGGAAAAACTGTTTTTT
CDR3aa: CASSEWGQAEEKLFF
abundance: few
j_gene: TRBJ1-4
v_gene: TRBV2
d_gene: TRBD1

CDR3nt: TGTGCCAGCAGTCGGGGGGGTACAGGGTACACTGAAGCTTTCTTT
CDR3aa: CASSRGGTGYTEAFF
abundance: -
j_gene: TRBJ1-1
v_gene: TRBV6-5
d_gene: -

CDR3nt: TGTGCCAGTAGTTCAGAGGGACAGGGGGCTTACGAGCAGTACTTC
CDR3aa: CASSSEGQGAYEQYF
abundance: -
j_gene: TRBJ2-7
v_gene: TRBV19
d_gene: TRBD1

CDR3nt: TGTGCCAGCAGTGTGCAGGGGGTGAACACTGAAGCTTTCTTT
CDR3aa: CASSVQGVNTEAFF
abundance: -
j_gene: TRBJ1-1
v_gene: TRBV6-1
d_gene: TRBD1

CDR3nt: TGTGCCAGCAGCCGGGGCTCTTACGATGAGCAGTTCTTC
CDR3aa: CASSRGSYDEQFF
abundance: -
j_gene: TRBJ2-1
v_gene: TRBV5-4
d_gene: -

CDR3nt: TGTGCCAGCAGTTTATTCAGGGGCTCCGGGGAGCTGTTTTTT
CDR3aa: CASSLFRGSGELFF
abundance: -
j_gene: TRBJ2-2
v_gene: TRBV27
d_gene: -

CDR3nt: TGTGCCAGCAGCTTCGACAGGGGGTTACACGAGCAGTACTTC
CDR3aa: CASSFDRGLHEQYF
abundance: -
j_gene: TRBJ2-7
v_gene: TRBV5-4
d_gene: TRBD1

CDR3nt: TGTGCCAGCAGCTTAGATGGTCCTGCCTACGAGCAGTACTTC
CDR3aa: CASSLDGPAYEQYF
abundance: -
j_gene: TRBJ2-7
v_gene: TRBV11-2
d_gene: -

CDR3nt: TGTGCCAGCAGCCGTACAGGGGGCGGTCTGAATTACAATGAGCAGTTCTTC
CDR3aa: CASSRTGGGLNYNEQFF
abundance: -
j_gene: TRBJ2-1
v_gene: TRBV11-2
d_gene: TRBD1

CDR3nt: TGCGCCAGCAGCTCGTTAAGCGCGGGAGAGACCCAGTACTTC
CDR3aa: CASSSLSAGETQYF
abundance: -
j_gene: TRBJ2-5
v_gene: TRBV5-1
d_gene: -

CDR3nt: TGTGCCAGCTCACCCAGGCAGGGAGACTCTGGAAACACCATATATTTT
CDR3aa: CASSPRQGDSGNTIYF
abundance: -
j_gene: TRBJ1-3
v_gene: TRBV18
d_gene: -

CDR3nt: TGTGCCTGGAGTCTTCAGCGACTGAACACTGAAGCTTTCTTT
CDR3aa: CAWSLQRLNTEAFF
abundance: -
j_gene: TRBJ1-1
v_gene: TRBV30
d_gene: -

CDR3nt: TGTGCCAGCAGCCGAGTGGACGGGGCGAACACTGAAGCTTTCTTT
CDR3aa: CASSRVDGANTEAFF
abundance: -
j_gene: TRBJ1-1
v_gene: TRBV5-6
d_gene: -

CDR3nt: TGTGCCAGCAGCTTCTCCAGGGGAAGAGATGGCTACACCTTC
CDR3aa: CASSFSRGRDGYTF
abundance: once
j_gene: TRBJ1-2
v_gene: TRBV5-4
d_gene: -

CDR3nt: TGCGCCAGCACTACCCGCGGACAGGGGGCGACCTACGAGCAGTACTTC
CDR3aa: CASTTRGQGATYEQYF
abundance: -
j_gene: TRBJ2-7
v_gene: TRBV10-1
d_gene: TRBD1

CDR3nt: TGTGCCAGTAGTATTGGGGGCCACTCCTACGAGCAGTACTTC
CDR3aa: CASSIGGHSYEQYF
abundance: -
j_gene: TRBJ2-7
v_gene: TRBV19
d_gene: -